This T cell receptor beta chain was documented in a study of OX40 agonist ivuxolimab in advanced cancers. The CDR3 sequence is 15 residues long. V shed 1 base and J shed 7 bases, with 14 bases lying between them. The V gene's germline CDR1 is SEHNR and CDR2 FQNEAQ (reference sequence). Generated by immunoSEQ multiplex PCR, the TCRdb table keeps only in-frame clones and is missing some. Here the sample spans roughly 64,000 clones, 82% being singletons. The sequence derives from an adult with an advanced solid tumor such as melanoma, head and neck, liver or kidney cancer. The V gene is TRBV7-9, the J gene TRBJ2-1; D unclear. This specimen consisted of CD4+ or CD8+ T cells sorted from blood, obtained in a trial of the OX40 agonist ivuxolimab. The CDR3 nucleotides read TGTGCCAGCAGCTTAGGTCGGCCGGTAGGGAATGAGCAGTTCTTC. It is translated as CASSLGRPVGNEQFF. Looking up the rest from reference TRBV7-9 and TRBJ2-1 gives the full variable domain: DTGVSQNPRHKITKRGQNVTFRCDPISEHNRLYWYRQTLGQGPEFLTYFQNEAQLEKSRLLSDRFSAERPKGSFSTLEIQRTEQGDSAMYLCASSLGRPVGNEQFFGPGTRLTVL.